This T cell receptor beta chain was retrieved from a study of PD-1 blockade in classical Hodgkin lymphoma. Study-level results: Prior to therapy, complete responders displayed diversity much like that of newly diagnosed patients.

This CDR3 region has 16 residues. The J segment lost 6 bases and the V segment lost 5 bases, leaving 10 bases of the junction unmatched. Germline assignment: CDR1 SGHRS and CDR2 YFSETQ. Remarks on this clone: The antigen is unknown.

The time point: cycle 4 day 1 (C4D1), after about 6 weeks of nivolumab. Relapses following autologous stem cell transplantation were seen in all patients, with brentuximab vedotin exposure varying. Clones were sequenced by immunoSEQ multiplex PCR, and TCRdb holds only the in-frame ones, with some missing. Of around 50,000 clones in the sample, about 76% were seen once. The input for sequencing was peripheral blood mononuclear cells (PBMCs), taken before the fourth cycle of nivolumab. The chain carries TRBV5-1 and TRBJ2-2; 10 bases are a match to TRBD1. The receptor's source is a human donor with classical Hodgkin lymphoma. As DNA, the CDR3 is TGCGCCAGCAGATTACCGACAGGGGGCGATGCCGGGGAGCTGTTTTTT. It codes for CASRLPTGGDAGELFF.